Described below is a single TCR beta chain sequence and its context. Per the study methods: Reference gene primer amplification gave nucleated cell count estimates. Measured with immunoSEQ multiplex PCR; TCRdb has only the in-frame clones, and not every one. V and J calls and clone size follow that table, whereas D and trimming were derived from the DNA. Of more than 25,000 clones in the sample, under 85% were seen once. The source of the sample is a study of blood T cell repertoires in COVID-19. Study information: The United States, Italy and Spain supplied acute and convalescent COVID-19 samples. T cells, B-cell-depleted T cells, or PBMCs supplied cDNA or gDNA.

CDR1 is MDHEN, CDR2 SYDVKM, per germline. The ends were cut back, 1 base at V and 5 bases at J, with 5 bases in the middle. This CDR3 region has 12 residues. The V and J genes are TRBV28 and TRBJ1-2; no reliable D call. The sequence derives from a woman aged 80 or older with acute or convalescent COVID-19. The sample was peripheral blood. The CDR3 spells CASSLSQYGYTF. DNA for the CDR3: TGTGCCAGCAGTTTATCGCAGTATGGCTACACCTTC.